This T cell receptor beta chain derives from a study of cytomegalovirus exposure and HLA in healthy donors. This clone was observed once. Its antigen is still unknown. Study outcomes and limitations: CMV antigen specificity was confirmed in vitro for three CMV-associated chains. The study put some 150 TCR beta chains on its list as cytomegalovirus-associated. Clusters of TCRs from the first cohort tended to co-occur in the 95 to 150 validation repertoires (as a later analysis found).

Assay: immunoSEQ multiplex PCR; the TCRdb copy retains only in-frame clones and omits some. The sample has around 350,000 clones; 86% are singletons. The ends were cut back, 0 bases at V and 5 bases at J, with 17 bases in the middle. Germline lookup yields CDR1 MGHRA and CDR2 YSYEKL. The CDR3 runs 16 residues. From the approximately 110-subject validation cohort, which was separate from the approximately 700-subject first cohort, the donors were drawn. The TCR comes from a young woman in good health and CMV-seronegative. This chain uses TRBV4-1 with TRBJ2-7, with D possibly matching TRBD2 (7 bases). The sample was PBMCs. For the CDR3, the DNA is TGCGCCAGCAGCCAAGATAATTGGGGGGGGCGGAACGAGCAGTACTTC. As protein: CASSQDNWGGRNEQYF.